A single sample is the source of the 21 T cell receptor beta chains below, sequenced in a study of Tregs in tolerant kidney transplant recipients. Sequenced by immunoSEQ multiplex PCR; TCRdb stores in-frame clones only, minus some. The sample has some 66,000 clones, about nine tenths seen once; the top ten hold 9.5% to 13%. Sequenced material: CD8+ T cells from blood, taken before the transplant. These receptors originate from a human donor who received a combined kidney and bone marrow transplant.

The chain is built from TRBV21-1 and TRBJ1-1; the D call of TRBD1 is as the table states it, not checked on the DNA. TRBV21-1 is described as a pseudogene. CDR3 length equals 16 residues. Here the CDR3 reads CASSTSSGIMNTEAFF. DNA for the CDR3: TGTGCCAGCAGCACTTCTTCAGGGATCATGAACACTGAAGCTTTCTTT.

The CDR3 bases are TGTGCCAGCAGTTACTCGTCTGGGGGGACCTACGAGCAGTACTTC. It translates to CASSYSSGGTYEQYF. The genes are TRBV6-6 and TRBJ2-7, with D perhaps TRBD2 (6 bases). The V gene lost 0 bases and the J gene lost 2 bases, with 11 bases spanning the gap. This CDR3 has 15 amino acids. In germline, CDR1 is MNHNY, CDR2 SVGAGI (reference sequence).

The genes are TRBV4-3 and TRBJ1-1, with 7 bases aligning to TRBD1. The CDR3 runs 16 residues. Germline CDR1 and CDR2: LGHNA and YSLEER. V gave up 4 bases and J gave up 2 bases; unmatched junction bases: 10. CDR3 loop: CASSPIRQGGNTEAFF. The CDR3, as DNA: TGCGCCAGCAGCCCGATCCGACAGGGTGGAAACACTGAAGCTTTCTTT.

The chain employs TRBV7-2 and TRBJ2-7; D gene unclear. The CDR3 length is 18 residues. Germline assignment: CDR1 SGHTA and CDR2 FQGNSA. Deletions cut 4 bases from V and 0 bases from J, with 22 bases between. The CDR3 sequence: CASSYYLVDDLLSYEQYF. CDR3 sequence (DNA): TGTGCCAGCAGCTACTACCTCGTGGATGATCTGCTCTCCTACGAGCAGTACTTC.

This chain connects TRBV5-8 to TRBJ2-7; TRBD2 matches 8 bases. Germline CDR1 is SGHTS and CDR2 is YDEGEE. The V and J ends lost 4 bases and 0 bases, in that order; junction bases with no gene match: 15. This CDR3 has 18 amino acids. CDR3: CASSPRFSSGWSSYEQYF. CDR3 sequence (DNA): TGTGCCAGCAGCCCGCGTTTCTCTAGCGGGTGGAGCTCCTACGAGCAGTACTTC.

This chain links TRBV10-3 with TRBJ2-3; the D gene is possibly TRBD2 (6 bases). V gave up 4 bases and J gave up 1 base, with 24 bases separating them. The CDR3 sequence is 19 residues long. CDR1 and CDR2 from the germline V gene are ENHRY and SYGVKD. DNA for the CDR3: TGTGCCATCAGTGGGGCCCCGGGGAGGTCTTTGCGGGGCACAGATACGCAGTATTTT. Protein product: CAISGAPGRSLRGTDTQYF.

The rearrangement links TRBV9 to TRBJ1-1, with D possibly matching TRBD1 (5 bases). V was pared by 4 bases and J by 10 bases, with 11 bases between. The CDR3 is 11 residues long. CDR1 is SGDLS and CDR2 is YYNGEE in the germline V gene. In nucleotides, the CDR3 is TGTGCCAGCAGCCCAGGACATGGAGCTTTCTTT. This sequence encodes CASSPGHGAFF.

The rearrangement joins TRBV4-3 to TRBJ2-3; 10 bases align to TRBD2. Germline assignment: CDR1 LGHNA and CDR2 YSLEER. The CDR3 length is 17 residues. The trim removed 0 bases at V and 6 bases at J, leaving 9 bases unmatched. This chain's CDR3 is CASSQDWSGGEGDTQYF. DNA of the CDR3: TGCGCCAGCAGCCAAGATTGGAGCGGGGGGGAGGGGGATACGCAGTATTTT.

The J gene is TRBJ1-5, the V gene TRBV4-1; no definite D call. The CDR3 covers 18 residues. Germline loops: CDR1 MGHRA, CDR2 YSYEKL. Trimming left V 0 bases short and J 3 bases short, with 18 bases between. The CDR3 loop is CASSQDVGRGMVNQPQHF. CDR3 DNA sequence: TGCGCCAGCAGCCAAGATGTGGGTCGGGGTATGGTCAATCAGCCCCAGCATTTT.

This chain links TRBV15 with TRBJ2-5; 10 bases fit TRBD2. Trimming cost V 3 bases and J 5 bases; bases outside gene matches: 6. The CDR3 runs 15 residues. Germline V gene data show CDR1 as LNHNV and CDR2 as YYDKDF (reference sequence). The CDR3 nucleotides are TGTGCCACCAGCAGGGGGCCGGGACTAGCGGAGACCCAGTACTTC. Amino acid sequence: CATSRGPGLAETQYF.

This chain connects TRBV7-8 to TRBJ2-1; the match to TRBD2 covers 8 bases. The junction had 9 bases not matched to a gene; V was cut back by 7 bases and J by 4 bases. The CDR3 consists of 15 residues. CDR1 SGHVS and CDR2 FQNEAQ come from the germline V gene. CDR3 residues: CASTPGGGLYNEQFF. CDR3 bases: TGTGCCAGCACCCCCGGGGGGGGCCTATACAATGAGCAGTTCTTC.

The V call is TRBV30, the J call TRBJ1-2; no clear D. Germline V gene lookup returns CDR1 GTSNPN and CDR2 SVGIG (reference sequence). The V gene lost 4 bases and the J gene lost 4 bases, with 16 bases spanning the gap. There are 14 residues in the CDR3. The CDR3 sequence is CAWTPRGFPYGYTF. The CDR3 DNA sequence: TGTGCCTGGACCCCAAGAGGATTTCCCTATGGCTACACCTTC.

The CDR3 sequence is CASSADEQFF. The DNA of the CDR3 is TGCGCCAGCAGTGCGGATGAGCAGTTCTTC. The V call is TRBV10-2, the J call TRBJ2-1; D unresolved. Germline CDR1 WSHSY, CDR2 SAAADI. V lost 4 bases and J 8 bases, leaving 3 bases between the germline ends. The length of the CDR3 is 10 residues.

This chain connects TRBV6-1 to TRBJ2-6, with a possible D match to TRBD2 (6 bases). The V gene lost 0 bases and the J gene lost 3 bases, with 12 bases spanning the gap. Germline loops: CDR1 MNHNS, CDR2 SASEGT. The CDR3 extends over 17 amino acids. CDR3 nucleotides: TGTGCCAGCAGTGAAGCAGACGGGGGTGGTGGGGCCAACGTCCTGACTTTC. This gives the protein CASSEADGGGGANVLTF.

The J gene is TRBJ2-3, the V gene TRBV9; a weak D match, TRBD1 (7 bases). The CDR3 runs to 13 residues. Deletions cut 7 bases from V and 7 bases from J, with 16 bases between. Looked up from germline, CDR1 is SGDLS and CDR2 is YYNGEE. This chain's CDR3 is CASQGGFQNTQYF. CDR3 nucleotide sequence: TGTGCCAGCCAGGGGGGTTTCCAGAATACGCAGTATTTT.

CDR3 nucleotides: TGTGCCAGCAGCTTGGCAGGAGGGTTTCGAGCTGAAGCTTTCTTT. This encodes CASSLAGGFRAEAFF. This chain links TRBV5-6 with TRBJ1-1; no definite D call. The length of the CDR3 is 15 residues. With 0 bases removed from V and 6 bases from J, the gap between germline ends came to 15 bases. CDR1 SGHDT and CDR2 YYEEEE come from the germline V gene.

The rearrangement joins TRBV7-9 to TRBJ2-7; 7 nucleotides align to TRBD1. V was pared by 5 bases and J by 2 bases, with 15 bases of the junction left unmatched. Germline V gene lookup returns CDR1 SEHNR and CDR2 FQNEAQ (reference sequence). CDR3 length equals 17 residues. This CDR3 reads CASSPEVSETGTYEQYF. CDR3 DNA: TGTGCCAGCAGCCCGGAAGTCAGCGAGACAGGGACCTACGAGCAGTACTTC.

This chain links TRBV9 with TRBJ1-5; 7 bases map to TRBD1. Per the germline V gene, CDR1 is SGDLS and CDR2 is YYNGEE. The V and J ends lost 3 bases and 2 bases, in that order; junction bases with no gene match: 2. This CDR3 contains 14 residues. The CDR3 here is CASSADRGNQPQHF. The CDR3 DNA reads TGTGCCAGCAGCGCCGACAGGGGCAATCAGCCCCAGCATTTT. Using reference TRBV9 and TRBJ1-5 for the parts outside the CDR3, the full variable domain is DSGVTQTPKHLITATGQRVTLRCSPRSGDLSVYWYQQSLDQGLQFLIQYYNGEERAKGNILERFSAQQFPDLHSELNLSSLELGDSALYFCASSADRGNQPQHFGDGTRLSIL.

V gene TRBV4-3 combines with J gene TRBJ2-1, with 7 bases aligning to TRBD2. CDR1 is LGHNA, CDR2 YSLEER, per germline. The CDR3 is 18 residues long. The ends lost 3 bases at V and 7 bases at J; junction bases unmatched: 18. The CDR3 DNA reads TGCGCCAGCAGCCACGCGAGAACGGGCCTAGCGGAGACTAATGAGCAGTTCTTC. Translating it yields CASSHARTGLAETNEQFF.

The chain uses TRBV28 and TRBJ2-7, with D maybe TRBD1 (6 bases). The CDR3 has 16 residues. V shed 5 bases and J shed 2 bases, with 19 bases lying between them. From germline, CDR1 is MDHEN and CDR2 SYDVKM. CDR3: CASSPLTGQPAYEQYF. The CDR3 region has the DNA TGTGCCAGCAGTCCCCTAACAGGACAGCCAGCCTACGAGCAGTACTTC.

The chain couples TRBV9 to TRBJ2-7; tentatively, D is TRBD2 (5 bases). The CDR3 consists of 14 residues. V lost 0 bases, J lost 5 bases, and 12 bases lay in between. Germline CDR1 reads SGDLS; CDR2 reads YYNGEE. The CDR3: CASSVADSRNEQYF. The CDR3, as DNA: TGTGCCAGCAGCGTAGCGGACTCCCGTAACGAGCAGTACTTC. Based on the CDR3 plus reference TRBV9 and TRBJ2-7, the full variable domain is DSGVTQTPKHLITATGQRVTLRCSPRSGDLSVYWYQQSLDQGLQFLIQYYNGEERAKGNILERFSAQQFPDLHSELNLSSLELGDSALYFCASSVADSRNEQYFGPGTRLTVT.